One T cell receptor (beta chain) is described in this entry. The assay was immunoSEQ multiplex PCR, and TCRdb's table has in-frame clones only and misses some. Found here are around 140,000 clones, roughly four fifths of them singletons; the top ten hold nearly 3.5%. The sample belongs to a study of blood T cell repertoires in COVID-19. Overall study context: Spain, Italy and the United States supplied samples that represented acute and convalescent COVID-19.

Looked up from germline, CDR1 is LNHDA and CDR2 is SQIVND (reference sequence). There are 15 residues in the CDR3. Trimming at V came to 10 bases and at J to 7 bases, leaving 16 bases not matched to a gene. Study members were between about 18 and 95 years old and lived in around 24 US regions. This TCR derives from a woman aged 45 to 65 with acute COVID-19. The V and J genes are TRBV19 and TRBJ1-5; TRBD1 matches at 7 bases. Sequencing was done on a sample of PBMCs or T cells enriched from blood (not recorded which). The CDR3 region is CATRPHTGAGQPQHF. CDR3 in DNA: TGTGCCACCCGGCCCCATACAGGGGCGGGACAGCCCCAGCATTTT.